This note documents a single T cell receptor (beta chain) sequence. Profiled with immunoSEQ multiplex PCR; TCRdb holds only in-frame clones, not every one. This repertoire shows about 490,000 clones, roughly 85% found once; its top ten account for approximately 12%. The sample originates from a study of shared clonotypes between healthy human individuals. Germline assignment: CDR1 SGHAT and CDR2 FQNNGV. The CDR3 length is 18 residues. V lost 1 base to trimming and J lost 7 bases; unmatched junction nucleotides: 14. The chain joins TRBV11-2 to TRBJ2-2; 8 nucleotides agree with TRBD2. This TCR came from a woman aged 40 to 55 in good health. Some clones in this sample may be carry-over from other donors' samples. The sequencing sample was made of PBMCs. The CDR3 loop is CASSLGVPGRAGGGELFF. Written as DNA, the CDR3 is TGTGCCAGCAGCTTAGGGGTTCCCGGGAGGGCCGGAGGCGGGGAGCTGTTTTTT.